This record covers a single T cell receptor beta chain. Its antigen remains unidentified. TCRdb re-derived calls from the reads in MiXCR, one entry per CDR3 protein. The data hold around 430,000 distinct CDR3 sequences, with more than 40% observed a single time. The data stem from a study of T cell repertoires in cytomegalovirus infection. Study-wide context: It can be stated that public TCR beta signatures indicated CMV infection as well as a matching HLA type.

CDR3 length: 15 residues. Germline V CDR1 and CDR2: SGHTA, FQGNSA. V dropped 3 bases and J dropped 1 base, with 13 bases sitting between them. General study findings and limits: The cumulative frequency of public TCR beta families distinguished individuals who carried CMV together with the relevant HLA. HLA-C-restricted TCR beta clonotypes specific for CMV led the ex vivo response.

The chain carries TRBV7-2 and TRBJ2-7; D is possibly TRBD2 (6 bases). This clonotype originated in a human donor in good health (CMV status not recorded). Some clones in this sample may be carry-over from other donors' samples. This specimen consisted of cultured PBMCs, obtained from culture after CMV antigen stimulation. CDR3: CASSFSPGESYEQYF. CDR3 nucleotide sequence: TGTGCCAGCAGCTTTTCCCCGGGGGAGTCCTACGAGCAGTACTTC.